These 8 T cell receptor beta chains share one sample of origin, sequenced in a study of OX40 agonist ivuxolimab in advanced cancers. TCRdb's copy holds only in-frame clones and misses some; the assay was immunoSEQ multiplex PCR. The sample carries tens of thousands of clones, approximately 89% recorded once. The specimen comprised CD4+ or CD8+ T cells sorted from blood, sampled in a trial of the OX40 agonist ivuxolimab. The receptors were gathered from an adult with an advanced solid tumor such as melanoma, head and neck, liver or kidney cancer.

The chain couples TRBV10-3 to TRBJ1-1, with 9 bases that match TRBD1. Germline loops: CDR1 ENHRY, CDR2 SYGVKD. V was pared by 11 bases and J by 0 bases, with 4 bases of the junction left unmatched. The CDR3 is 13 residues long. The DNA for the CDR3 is TGTGCCGCTGGGGACAGGGTGAACACTGAAGCTTTCTTT. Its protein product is CAAGDRVNTEAFF.

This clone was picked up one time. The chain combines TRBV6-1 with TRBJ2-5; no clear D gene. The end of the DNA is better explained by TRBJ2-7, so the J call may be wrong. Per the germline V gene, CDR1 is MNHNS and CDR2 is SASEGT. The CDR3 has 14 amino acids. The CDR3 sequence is CASELGSATNEQYF. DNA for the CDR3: TGTGCCAGCGAGTTGGGCAGCGCTACTAACGAGCAGTACTTC.

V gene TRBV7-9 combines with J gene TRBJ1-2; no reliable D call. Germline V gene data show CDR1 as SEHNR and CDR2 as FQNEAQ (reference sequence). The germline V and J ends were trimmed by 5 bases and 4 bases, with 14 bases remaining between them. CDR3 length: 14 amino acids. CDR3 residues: CASSPPFGGYGYTF. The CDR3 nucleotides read TGTGCCAGCAGCCCCCCATTCGGAGGCTATGGCTACACCTTC.

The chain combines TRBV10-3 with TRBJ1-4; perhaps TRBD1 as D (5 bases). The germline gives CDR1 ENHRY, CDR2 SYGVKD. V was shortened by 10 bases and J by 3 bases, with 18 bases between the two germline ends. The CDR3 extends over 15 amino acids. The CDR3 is CAKGAGMVANEKLFF. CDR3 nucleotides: TGTGCCAAAGGGGCGGGGATGGTGGCTAATGAAAAACTGTTTTTT.

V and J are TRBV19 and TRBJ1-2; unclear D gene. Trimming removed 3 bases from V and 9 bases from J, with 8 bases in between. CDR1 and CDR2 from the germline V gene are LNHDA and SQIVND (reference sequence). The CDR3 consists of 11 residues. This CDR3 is CASSIGESYTF. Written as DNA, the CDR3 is TGTGCCAGTAGTATTGGGGAGAGCTACACCTTC.

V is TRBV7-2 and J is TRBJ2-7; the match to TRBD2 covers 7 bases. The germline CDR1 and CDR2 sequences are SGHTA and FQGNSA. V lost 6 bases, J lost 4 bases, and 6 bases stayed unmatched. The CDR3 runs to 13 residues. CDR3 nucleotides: TGTGCCAGCAGGGGGGAGGGAAGATACGAGCAGTACTTC. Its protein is CASRGEGRYEQYF.

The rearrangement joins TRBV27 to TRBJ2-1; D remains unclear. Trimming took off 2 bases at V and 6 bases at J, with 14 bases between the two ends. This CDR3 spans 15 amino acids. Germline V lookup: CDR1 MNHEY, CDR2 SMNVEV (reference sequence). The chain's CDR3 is CASSLTHQTSNEQFF. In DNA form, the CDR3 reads TGTGCCAGCAGTTTAACCCACCAAACTTCCAATGAGCAGTTCTTC.

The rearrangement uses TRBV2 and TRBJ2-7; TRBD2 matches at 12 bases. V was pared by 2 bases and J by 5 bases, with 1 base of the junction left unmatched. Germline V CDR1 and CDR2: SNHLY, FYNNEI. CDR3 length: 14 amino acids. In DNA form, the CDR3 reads TGTGCCAGCAGTGAACTAGCGGGAGGGGACGAGCAGTACTTC. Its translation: CASSELAGGDEQYF.